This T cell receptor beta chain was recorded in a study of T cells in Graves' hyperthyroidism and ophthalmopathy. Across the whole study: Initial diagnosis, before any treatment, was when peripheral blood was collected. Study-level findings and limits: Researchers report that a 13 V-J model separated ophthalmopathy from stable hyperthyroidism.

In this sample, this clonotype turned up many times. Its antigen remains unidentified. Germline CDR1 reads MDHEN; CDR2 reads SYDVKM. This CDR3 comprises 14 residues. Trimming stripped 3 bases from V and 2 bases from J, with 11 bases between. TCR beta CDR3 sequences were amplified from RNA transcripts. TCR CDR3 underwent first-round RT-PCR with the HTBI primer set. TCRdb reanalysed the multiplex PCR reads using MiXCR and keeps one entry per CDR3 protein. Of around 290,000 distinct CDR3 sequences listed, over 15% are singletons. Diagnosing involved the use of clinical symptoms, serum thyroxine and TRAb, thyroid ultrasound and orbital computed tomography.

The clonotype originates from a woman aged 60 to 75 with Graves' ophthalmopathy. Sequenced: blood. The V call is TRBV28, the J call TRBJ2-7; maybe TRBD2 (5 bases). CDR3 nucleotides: TGTGCCAGCAGTTTGCGGGCTGCTGCCTACGAGCAGTACTTC. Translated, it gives CASSLRAAAYEQYF. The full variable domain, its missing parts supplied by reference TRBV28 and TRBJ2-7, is DVKVTQSSRYLVKRTGEKVFLECVQDMDHENMFWYRQDPGLGLRLIYFSYDVKMKEKGDIPEGYSVSREKKERFSLILESASTNQTSMYLCASSLRAAAYEQYFGPGTRLTVT.